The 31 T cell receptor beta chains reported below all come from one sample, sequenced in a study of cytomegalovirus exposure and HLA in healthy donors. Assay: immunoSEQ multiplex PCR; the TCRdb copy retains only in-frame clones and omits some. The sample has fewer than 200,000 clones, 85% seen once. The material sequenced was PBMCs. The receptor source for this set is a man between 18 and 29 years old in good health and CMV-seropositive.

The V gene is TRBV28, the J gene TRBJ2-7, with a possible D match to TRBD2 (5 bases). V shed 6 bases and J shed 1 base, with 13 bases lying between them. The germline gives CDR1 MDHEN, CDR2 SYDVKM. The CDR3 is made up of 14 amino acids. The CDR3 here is CASSPGSVSYEQYF. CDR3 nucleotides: TGTGCCAGCAGCCCCGGTAGCGTTTCCTACGAGCAGTACTTC. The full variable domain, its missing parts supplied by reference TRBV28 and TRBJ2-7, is DVKVTQSSRYLVKRTGEKVFLECVQDMDHENMFWYRQDPGLGLRLIYFSYDVKMKEKGDIPEGYSVSREKKERFSLILESASTNQTSMYLCASSPGSVSYEQYFGPGTRLTVT.

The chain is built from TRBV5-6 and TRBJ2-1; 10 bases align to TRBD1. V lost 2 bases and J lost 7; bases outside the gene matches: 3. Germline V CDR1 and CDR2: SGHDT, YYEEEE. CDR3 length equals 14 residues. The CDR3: CASSFGTGANEQFF. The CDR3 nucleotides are TGTGCCAGCAGCTTTGGGACAGGGGCGAATGAGCAGTTCTTC.

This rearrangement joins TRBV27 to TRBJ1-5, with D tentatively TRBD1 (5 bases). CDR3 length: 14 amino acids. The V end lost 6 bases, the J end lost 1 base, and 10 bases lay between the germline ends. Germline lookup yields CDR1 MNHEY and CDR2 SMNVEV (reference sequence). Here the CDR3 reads CASSRGGSNQPQHF. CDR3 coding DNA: TGTGCCAGCAGCCGCGGGGGAAGCAATCAGCCCCAGCATTTT.

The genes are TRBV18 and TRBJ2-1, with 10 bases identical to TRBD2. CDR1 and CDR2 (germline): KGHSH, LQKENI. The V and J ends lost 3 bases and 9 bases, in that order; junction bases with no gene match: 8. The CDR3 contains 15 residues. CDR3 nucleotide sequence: TGTGCCAGCTCACCTCCTAGCGGGAGTAAAGGTGAGCAGTTCTTC. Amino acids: CASSPPSGSKGEQFF.

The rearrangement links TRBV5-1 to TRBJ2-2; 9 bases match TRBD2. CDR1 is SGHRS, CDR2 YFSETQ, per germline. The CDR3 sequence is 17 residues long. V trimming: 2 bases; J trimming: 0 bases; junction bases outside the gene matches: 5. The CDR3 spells CASSFLLAGANTGELFF. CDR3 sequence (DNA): TGCGCCAGCAGCTTCCTATTAGCGGGGGCGAACACCGGGGAGCTGTTTTTT.

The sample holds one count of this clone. CDR3 sequence (DNA): TGTGCCATCAGTGAGGGACAGGGCTACGAGCAGTACTTC. It codes for CAISEGQGYEQYF. The V call is TRBV10-3, the J call TRBJ2-7; 8 bases fit TRBD1. Germline V lookup: CDR1 ENHRY, CDR2 SYGVKD. The CDR3 has 13 amino acids. V lost 2 bases to trimming and J lost 3 bases; unmatched junction nucleotides: 0.

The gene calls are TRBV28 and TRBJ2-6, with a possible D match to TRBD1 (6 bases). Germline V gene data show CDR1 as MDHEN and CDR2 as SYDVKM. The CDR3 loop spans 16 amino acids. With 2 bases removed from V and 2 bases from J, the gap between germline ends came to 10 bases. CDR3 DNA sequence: TGTGCCAGCAGTTTAGGCAGGGGAACTGGGGCCAACGTCCTGACTTTC. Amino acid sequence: CASSLGRGTGANVLTF.

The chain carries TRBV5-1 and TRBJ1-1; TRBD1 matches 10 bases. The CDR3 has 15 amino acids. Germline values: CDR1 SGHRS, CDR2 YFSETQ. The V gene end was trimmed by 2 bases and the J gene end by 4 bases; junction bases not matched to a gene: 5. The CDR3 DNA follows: TGCGCCAGCAGCTTAGACAGGGGGCCGATCACTGAAGCTTTCTTT. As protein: CASSLDRGPITEAFF.

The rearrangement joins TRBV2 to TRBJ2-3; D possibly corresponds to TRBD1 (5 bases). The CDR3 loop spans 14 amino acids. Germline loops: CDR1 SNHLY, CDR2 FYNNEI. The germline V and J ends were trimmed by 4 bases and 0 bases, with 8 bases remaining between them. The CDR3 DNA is TGTGCCAGCAGTGTTGACAGAAGCACAGATACGCAGTATTTT. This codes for CASSVDRSTDTQYF. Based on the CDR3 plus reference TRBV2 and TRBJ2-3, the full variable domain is EPEVTQTPSHQVTQMGQEVILRCVPISNHLYFYWYRQILGQKVEFLVSFYNNEISEKSEIFDDQFSVERPDGSNFTLKIRSTKLEDSAMYFCASSVDRSTDTQYFGPGTRLTVL.

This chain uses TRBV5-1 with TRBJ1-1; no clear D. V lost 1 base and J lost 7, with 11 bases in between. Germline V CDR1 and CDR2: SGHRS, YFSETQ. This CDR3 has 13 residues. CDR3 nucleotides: TGCGCCAGCAGCTTGAAGGTCGGAGATGAAGCTTTCTTT. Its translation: CASSLKVGDEAFF.

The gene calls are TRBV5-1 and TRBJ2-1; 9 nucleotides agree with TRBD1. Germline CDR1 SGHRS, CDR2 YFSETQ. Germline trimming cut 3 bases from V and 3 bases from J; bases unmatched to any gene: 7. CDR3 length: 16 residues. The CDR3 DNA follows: TGCGCCAGCAGCTGGAGGGACAGGGCCCTCTACAATGAGCAGTTCTTC. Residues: CASSWRDRALYNEQFF.

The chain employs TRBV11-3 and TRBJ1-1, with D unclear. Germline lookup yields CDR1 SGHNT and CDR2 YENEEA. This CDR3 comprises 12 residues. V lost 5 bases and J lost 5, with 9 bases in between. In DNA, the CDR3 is TGTGCCAGCAGCCGGGAGTTGACTGAAGCTTTCTTT. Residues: CASSRELTEAFF.

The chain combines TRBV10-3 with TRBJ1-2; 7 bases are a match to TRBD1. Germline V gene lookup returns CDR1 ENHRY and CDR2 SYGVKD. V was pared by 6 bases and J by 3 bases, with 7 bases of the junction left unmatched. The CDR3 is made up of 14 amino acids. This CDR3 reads CAISDRDRDYGYTF. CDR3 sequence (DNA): TGTGCCATCAGCGACAGGGATAGGGACTATGGCTACACCTTC.

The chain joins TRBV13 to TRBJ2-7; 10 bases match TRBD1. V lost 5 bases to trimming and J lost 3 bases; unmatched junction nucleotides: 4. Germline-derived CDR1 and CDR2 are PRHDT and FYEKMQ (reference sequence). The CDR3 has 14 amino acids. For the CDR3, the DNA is TGTGCCAGCAGCATGACAGGGGGCAACTACGAGCAGTACTTC. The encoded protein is CASSMTGGNYEQYF.

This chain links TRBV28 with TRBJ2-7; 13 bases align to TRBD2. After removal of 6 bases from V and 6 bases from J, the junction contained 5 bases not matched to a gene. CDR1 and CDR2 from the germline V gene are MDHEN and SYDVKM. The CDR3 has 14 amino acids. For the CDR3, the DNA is TGTGCCAGCAGCCCGACTAGCGGGAGGACCGAGCAGTACTTC. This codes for CASSPTSGRTEQYF.

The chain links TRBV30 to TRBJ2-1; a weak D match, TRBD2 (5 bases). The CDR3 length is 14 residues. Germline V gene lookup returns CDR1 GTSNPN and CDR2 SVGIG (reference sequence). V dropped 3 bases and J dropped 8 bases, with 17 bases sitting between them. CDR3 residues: CAWREVGNNYEQFF. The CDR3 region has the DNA TGTGCCTGGAGGGAGGTGGGGAACAACTATGAGCAGTTCTTC.

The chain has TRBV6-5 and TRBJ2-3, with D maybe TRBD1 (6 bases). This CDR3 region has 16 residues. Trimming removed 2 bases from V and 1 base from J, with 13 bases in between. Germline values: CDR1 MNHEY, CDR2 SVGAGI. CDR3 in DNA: TGTGCCAGCAGTTACACAGGGAGTTCGGGCACAGATACGCAGTATTTT. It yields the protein CASSYTGSSGTDTQYF.

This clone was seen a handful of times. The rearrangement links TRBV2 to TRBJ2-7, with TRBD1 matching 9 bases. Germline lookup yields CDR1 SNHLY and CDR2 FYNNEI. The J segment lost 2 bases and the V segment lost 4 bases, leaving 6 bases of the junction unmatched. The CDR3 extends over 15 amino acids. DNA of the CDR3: TGTGCCAGCAGTGCCGGGACAGGGTTGACCTACGAGCAGTACTTC. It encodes CASSAGTGLTYEQYF.

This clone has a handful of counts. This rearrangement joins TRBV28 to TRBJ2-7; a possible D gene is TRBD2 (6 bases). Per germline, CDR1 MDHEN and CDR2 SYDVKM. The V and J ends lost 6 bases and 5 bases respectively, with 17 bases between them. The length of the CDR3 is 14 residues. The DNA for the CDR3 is TGTGCCAGCAGGTCGAGGGGAGGTCGCCACGAGCAGTACTTC. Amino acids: CASRSRGGRHEQYF.

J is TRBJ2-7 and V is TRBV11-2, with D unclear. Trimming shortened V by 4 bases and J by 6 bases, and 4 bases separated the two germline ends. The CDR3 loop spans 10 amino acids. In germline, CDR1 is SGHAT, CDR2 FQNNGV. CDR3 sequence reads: CASSSFEQYF. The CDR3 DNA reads TGTGCCAGCAGCTCTTTCGAGCAGTACTTC.

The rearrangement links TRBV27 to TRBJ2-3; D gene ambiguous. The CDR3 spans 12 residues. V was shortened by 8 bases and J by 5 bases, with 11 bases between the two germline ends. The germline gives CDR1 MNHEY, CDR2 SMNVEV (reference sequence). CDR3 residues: CASGMGEDTQYF. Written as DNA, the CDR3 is TGTGCCAGCGGAATGGGCGAAGATACGCAGTATTTT.

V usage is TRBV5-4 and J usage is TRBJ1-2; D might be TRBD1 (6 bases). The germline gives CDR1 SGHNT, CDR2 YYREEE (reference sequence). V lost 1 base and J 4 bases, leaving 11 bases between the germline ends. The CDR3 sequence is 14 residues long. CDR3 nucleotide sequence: TGTGCCAGCAGCTTGAGGGGGTTTAGCTATGGCTACACCTTC. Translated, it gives CASSLRGFSYGYTF.

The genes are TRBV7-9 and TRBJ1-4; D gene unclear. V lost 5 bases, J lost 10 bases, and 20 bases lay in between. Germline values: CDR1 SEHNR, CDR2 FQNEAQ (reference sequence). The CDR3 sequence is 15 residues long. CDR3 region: CASSRSPGRDGKLFF. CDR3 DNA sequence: TGTGCCAGCAGCCGCAGTCCAGGCCGTGACGGAAAACTGTTTTTT. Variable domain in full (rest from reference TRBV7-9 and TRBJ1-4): DTGVSQNPRHKITKRGQNVTFRCDPISEHNRLYWYRQTLGQGPEFLTYFQNEAQLEKSRLLSDRFSAERPKGSFSTLEIQRTEQGDSAMYLCASSRSPGRDGKLFFGSGTQLSVL.

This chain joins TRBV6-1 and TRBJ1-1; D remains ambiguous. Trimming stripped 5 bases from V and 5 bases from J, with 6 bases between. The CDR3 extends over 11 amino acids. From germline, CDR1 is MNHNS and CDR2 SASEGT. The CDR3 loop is CASSFRTEAFF. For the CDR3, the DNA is TGTGCCAGCAGTTTCCGTACTGAAGCTTTCTTT.

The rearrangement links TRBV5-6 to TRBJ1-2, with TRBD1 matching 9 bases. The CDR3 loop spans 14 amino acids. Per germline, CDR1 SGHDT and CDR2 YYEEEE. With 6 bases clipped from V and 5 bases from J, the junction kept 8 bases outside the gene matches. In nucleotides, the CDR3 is TGTGCCAGCACCAAGGACAGGGGCGGGTATGGCTACACCTTC. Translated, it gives CASTKDRGGYGYTF.

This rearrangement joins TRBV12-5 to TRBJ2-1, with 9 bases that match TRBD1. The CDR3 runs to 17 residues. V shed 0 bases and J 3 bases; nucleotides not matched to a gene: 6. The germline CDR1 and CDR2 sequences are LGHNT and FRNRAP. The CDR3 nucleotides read TGTGCTAGTGGTTTGGTGATACAGGGGGCGGGCTACAATGAGCAGTTCTTC. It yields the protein CASGLVIQGAGYNEQFF.

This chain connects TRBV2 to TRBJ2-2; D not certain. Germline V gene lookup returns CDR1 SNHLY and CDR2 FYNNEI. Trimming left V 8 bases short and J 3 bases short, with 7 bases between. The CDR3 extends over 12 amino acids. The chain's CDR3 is CASGLHTGELFF. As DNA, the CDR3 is TGTGCCAGCGGGCTCCACACCGGGGAGCTGTTTTTT.

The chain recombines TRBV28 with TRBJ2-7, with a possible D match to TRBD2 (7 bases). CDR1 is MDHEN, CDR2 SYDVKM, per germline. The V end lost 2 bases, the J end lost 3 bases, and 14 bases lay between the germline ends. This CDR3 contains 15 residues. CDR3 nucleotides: TGTGCCAGCAGTTTAGGGCAGGGAGGGGGCTACGAGCAGTACTTC. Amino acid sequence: CASSLGQGGGYEQYF.

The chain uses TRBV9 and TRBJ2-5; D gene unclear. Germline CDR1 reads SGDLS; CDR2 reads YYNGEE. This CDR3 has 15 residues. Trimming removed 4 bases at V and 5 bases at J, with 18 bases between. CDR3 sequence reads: CASSPRAGVRETQYF. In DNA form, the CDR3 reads TGTGCCAGCAGCCCTCGAGCCGGAGTAAGGGAGACCCAGTACTTC.

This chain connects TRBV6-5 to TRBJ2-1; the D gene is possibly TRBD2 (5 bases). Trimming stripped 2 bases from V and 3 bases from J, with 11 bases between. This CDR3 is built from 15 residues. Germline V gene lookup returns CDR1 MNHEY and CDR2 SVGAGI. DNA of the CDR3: TGTGCCAGCAGTTACACCCGGGAACTCTACAATGAGCAGTTCTTC. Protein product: CASSYTRELYNEQFF.

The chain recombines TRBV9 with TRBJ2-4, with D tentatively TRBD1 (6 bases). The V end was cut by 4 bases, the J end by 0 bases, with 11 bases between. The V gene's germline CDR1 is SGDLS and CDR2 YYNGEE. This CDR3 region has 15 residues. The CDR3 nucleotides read TGTGCCAGCAGCAGGACAGTGGGAGCCAAAAACATTCAGTACTTC. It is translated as CASSRTVGAKNIQYF. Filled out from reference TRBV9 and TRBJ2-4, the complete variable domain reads DSGVTQTPKHLITATGQRVTLRCSPRSGDLSVYWYQQSLDQGLQFLIQYYNGEERAKGNILERFSAQQFPDLHSELNLSSLELGDSALYFCASSRTVGAKNIQYFGAGTRLSVL.